A single sample gave rise to the 24 T cell receptor beta chains below, sequenced in a study of regulatory T cells in long-lasting Graves disease. Investigators prepared the TCR beta libraries by applying iRepertoire HTBI primers and Arm-PCR of CDR3 regions. Using its own MiXCR run on the multiplex PCR reads, TCRdb lists one record per CDR3 protein. This table holds hundreds of thousands of distinct CDR3 sequences, less than 25% found once. Stated time point: persistent/refractory GD, antithyroid drugs over 5 years with positive TRAb. After RNA was extracted from PBMCs, the TCR library was made from it. The material was peripheral blood mononuclear cells (PBMCs), obtained when the disease was refractory, from a patient treated with antithyroid drugs. These receptors originate from a female donor with Graves disease.

This chain connects TRBV5-6 to TRBJ2-3, with D unresolved. The CDR3 length is 14 residues. V was trimmed by 1 base and J by 5 bases, leaving 11 bases between them. Per the germline V gene, CDR1 is SGHDT and CDR2 is YYEEEE. CDR3 nucleotide sequence: TGTGCCAGCAGCTTGTCCCCAGCAGGAGATACGCAGTATTTT. It translates to CASSLSPAGDTQYF.

This clonotype was observed at least ten times. The chain employs TRBV7-8 and TRBJ2-7; weak D call: TRBD1 (5 bases). Germline assignment: CDR1 SGHVS and CDR2 FQNEAQ. The CDR3 totals 13 residues. Trimming stripped 1 base from V and 3 bases from J, with 7 bases between. As DNA, the CDR3 is TGTGCCAGCAGCTTAGACAGGCTCTACGAGCAGTACTTC. It translates to CASSLDRLYEQYF.

This chain links TRBV29-1 with TRBJ2-7, with D hard to call. The CDR3 is made up of 13 amino acids. The V end was cut by 3 bases, the J end by 3 bases, with 12 bases between. CDR1 and CDR2 from the germline V gene are SQVTM and ANQGSEA. CDR3: CSVESVGIYEQYF. For the CDR3, the DNA is TGCAGCGTTGAGTCGGTCGGTATCTACGAGCAGTACTTC.

This clonotype has just one count. This chain connects TRBV3-1 to TRBJ2-1; TRBD2 matches at 13 bases. The length of the CDR3 is 16 residues. CDR1 LGHDT and CDR2 YNNKEL come from the germline V gene (reference sequence). The ends lost 2 bases at V and 9 bases at J; junction bases unmatched: 7. The CDR3 DNA is TGTGCCAGCAGCCAACCTATCGGACTAGCGGGAGTTGAGCAGTTCTTC. Its translation is CASSQPIGLAGVEQFF.

The V gene is TRBV20-1, the J gene TRBJ2-7; a possible D gene is TRBD2 (6 bases). Per germline, CDR1 DFQATT and CDR2 SNEGSKA (reference sequence). Trimming shortened V by 0 bases and J by 7 bases, and 19 bases separated the two germline ends. The CDR3 has 15 amino acids. Here the CDR3 reads CSARDLGQTGREQYF. The CDR3 DNA reads TGCAGTGCTAGAGATCTAGGACAAACCGGGAGAGAGCAGTACTTC.

The chain employs TRBV19 and TRBJ2-5; tentative D call: TRBD2 (5 bases). The DNA end favors TRBJ2-1, so the J call may be wrong. The V gene's germline CDR1 is LNHDA and CDR2 SQIVND (reference sequence). CDR3 length: 14 residues. The CDR3 spells CASSIEGLASEQFF. The CDR3 bases are TGTGCCAGTAGTATAGAAGGGCTAGCCTCCGAGCAGTTCTTC.

This clonotype turned up a few times. This chain uses TRBV29-1 with TRBJ2-1, with 10 bases matching TRBD1. Germline V lookup: CDR1 SQVTM, CDR2 ANQGSEA. The CDR3 has 17 amino acids. Unmatched junction bases numbered 9, after V lost 0 bases and J lost 4 bases. CDR3 residues: CSVEDGKGQGLYNEQFF. For the CDR3, the DNA is TGCAGCGTTGAAGATGGAAAGGGACAGGGGTTATACAATGAGCAGTTCTTC.

The chain has TRBV7-9 and TRBJ2-2; 11 bases are a match to TRBD2. The CDR3 is 18 residues long. The J segment lost 1 base and the V segment lost 0 bases, leaving 4 bases of the junction unmatched. In germline, CDR1 is SEHNR, CDR2 FQNEAQ (reference sequence). This chain's CDR3 is CASSLAPSGRLNTGELFF. The CDR3 nucleotides are TGTGCCAGCAGCTTAGCGCCTAGCGGGAGGTTGAACACCGGGGAGCTGTTTTTT.

The count of this clonotype is one. The genes are TRBV5-6 and TRBJ2-5; TRBD2 agrees at 14 bases. This CDR3 has 16 residues. The ends lost 0 bases at V and 7 bases at J; junction bases unmatched: 5. Germline V gene lookup returns CDR1 SGHDT and CDR2 YYEEEE. The CDR3 nucleotides read TGTGCCAGCAGCTTGGAGGGGACTAGCGGGAGCGGGACCCAGTACTTC. This gives the protein CASSLEGTSGSGTQYF.

This clonotype has a count of ten or more. V and J are TRBV27 and TRBJ2-7; 12 bases line up with TRBD2. The junction had 3 bases not matched to a gene; V was cut back by 8 bases and J by 4 bases. The germline V gene has CDR1 MNHEY and CDR2 SMNVEV (reference sequence). CDR3 length: 13 amino acids. The CDR3 bases are TGTGCCAGCGGGGGACTAGCGGGTTACGAGCAGTACTTC. It codes for CASGGLAGYEQYF.

The V call is TRBV29-1, the J call TRBJ1-4, with D unresolved. Germline V gene lookup returns CDR1 SQVTM and CDR2 ANQGSEA. Trimming took off 6 bases at V and 0 bases at J, with 8 bases between the two ends. The CDR3 is 13 amino acids. The CDR3 region is CSVGDTTNEKLFF. CDR3 nucleotides: TGCAGCGTCGGGGATACAACTAATGAAAAACTGTTTTTT.

This clonotype was counted a few times. The V and J genes are TRBV10-3 and TRBJ2-7; 9 bases are a match to TRBD2. Trimming took 6 bases from V and 4 from J; bases not matched to a gene: 13. CDR1 is ENHRY and CDR2 is SYGVKD in the germline V gene. This CDR3 spans 16 amino acids. The CDR3 region is CAIRGIWASGIYEQYF. For the CDR3, the DNA is TGTGCCATCAGAGGTATCTGGGCTAGCGGGATTTACGAGCAGTACTTC.

The chain has TRBV30 and TRBJ2-5; D unclear. In germline, CDR1 is GTSNPN, CDR2 SVGIG (reference sequence). This CDR3 region has 11 residues. V lost 3 bases and J lost 3, with 5 bases in between. The CDR3 is CAWRAEETQYF. The CDR3, as DNA: TGTGCCTGGAGGGCGGAAGAGACCCAGTACTTC.

The rearrangement links TRBV12-3 or TRBV12-4 to TRBJ2-1; D remains unclear. Trimming removed 6 bases at V and 6 bases at J, with 9 bases between. This CDR3 spans 12 amino acids. The CDR3: CASSRHPNEQFF. In DNA, the CDR3 is TGTGCCAGCAGCCGACATCCCAATGAGCAGTTCTTC.

This clonotype was counted ten times or more. The V and J genes are TRBV5-5 and TRBJ2-7; tentatively, D is TRBD1 (5 bases). Germline-derived CDR1 and CDR2 are SGHKS and YYEKEE (reference sequence). The germline V and J ends were trimmed by 0 bases and 6 bases, with 10 bases remaining between them. The CDR3 covers 13 residues. CDR3 protein: CASSLELGAEQYF. The CDR3 DNA reads as TGTGCCAGCAGCTTGGAGTTAGGGGCCGAGCAGTACTTC.

This clonotype was detected a few times. The CDR3 region has the DNA TGTGCCAGCAAGGCGTTACAGGACGGATACGAGCAGTACTTC. This gives the protein CASKALQDGYEQYF. The V call is TRBV2, the J call TRBJ2-7; maybe TRBD1 (5 bases). Germline CDR1 reads SNHLY; CDR2 reads FYNNEI. V lost 7 bases, J lost 4 bases, and 17 bases lay in between. This CDR3 contains 14 residues.

CDR3 DNA sequence: TGCAGTGCTAGAGATTCGGCGGAGGCGGGAGAGACCCAGTACTTC. It yields the protein CSARDSAEAGETQYF. This chain connects TRBV20-1 to TRBJ2-5, with D tentatively TRBD2 (5 bases). This CDR3 comprises 15 residues. The V and J ends lost 0 bases and 4 bases respectively, with 15 bases between them. Germline CDR1 DFQATT, CDR2 SNEGSKA (reference sequence).

As concerns this clonotype: A read error may produce the germline difference seen at one junction end. V gene TRBV7-2 combines with J gene TRBJ1-2; the D gene is possibly TRBD1 (5 bases). CDR1 and CDR2 (germline): SGHTA, FQGNSA. The CDR3 runs to 11 residues. CDR3: CASSSGYGCTF. DNA of the CDR3: TGTGCCAGCAGCTCAGGGTATGGCTGCACCTTC.

This clonotype was detected many times. This chain connects TRBV11-2 to TRBJ2-7, with D possibly being TRBD2 (5 bases). CDR1 and CDR2 (germline): SGHAT, FQNNGV. V lost 5 bases and J 7 bases, leaving 15 bases between the germline ends. The CDR3 is 13 amino acids. The CDR3 coding sequence is TGTGCCAGCAGCCCCCCGAGGGTCGGAGAGCAGTACTTC. It codes for CASSPPRVGEQYF.

This clonotype was observed many times. The rearrangement uses TRBV11-2 and TRBJ1-4; 9 bases are a match to TRBD1. V lost 0 bases and J lost 7; bases outside the gene matches: 6. CDR3 length: 16 residues. The germline CDR1 and CDR2 sequences are SGHAT and FQNNGV. Here the CDR3 DNA reads TGTGCCAGCAGCTTAGATCTGGGACAGGGTGCTGAAAAACTGTTTTTT. Its protein is CASSLDLGQGAEKLFF.

The rearrangement links TRBV5-6 to TRBJ2-7, with 15 bases that match TRBD2. The V gene end was trimmed by 5 bases and the J gene end by 2 bases; junction bases not matched to a gene: 8. The CDR3 covers 17 residues. Germline V CDR1 and CDR2: SGHDT, YYEEEE. Here the CDR3 reads CASSSGLAGGPTYEQYF. The CDR3 bases are TGTGCCAGCAGTTCCGGACTAGCGGGAGGGCCAACCTACGAGCAGTACTTC. The full variable domain, rest sourced from reference TRBV5-6 and TRBJ2-7, is DAGVTQSPTHLIKTRGQQVTLRCSPKSGHDTVSWYQQALGQGPQFIFQYYEEEERQRGNFPDRFSGHQFPNYSSELNVNALLLGDSALYLCASSSGLAGGPTYEQYFGPGTRLTVT.

The rearrangement links TRBV5-6 to TRBJ2-4; 8 positions agree with TRBD1. CDR1 SGHDT and CDR2 YYEEEE come from the germline V gene. Germline trimming cut 2 bases from V and 8 bases from J; bases unmatched to any gene: 6. CDR3 length: 14 residues. CDR3 sequence reads: CASSLSRGLDIQYF. CDR3 nucleotide sequence: TGTGCCAGCAGCTTATCCAGGGGGCTAGACATTCAGTACTTC.

The CDR3 spells CASSHGQGGYNEQFF. CDR3 bases: TGTGCCAGCAGCCACGGACAGGGAGGATACAATGAGCAGTTCTTC. The V call is TRBV3-1, the J call TRBJ2-1; 8 bases are shared with TRBD1. Trimming removed 3 bases from V and 4 bases from J; junction bases left unmatched: 5. The length of the CDR3 is 15 residues. CDR1 and CDR2 from the germline V gene are LGHDT and YNNKEL (reference sequence).

This clonotype was picked up many times. As DNA, the CDR3 is TGTGCCAGTCTCGACAGGGGAAATTCACCCCTCCACTTT. It encodes CASLDRGNSPLHF. The gene calls are TRBV2 and TRBJ1-6, with 8 bases aligning to TRBD1. With 9 bases clipped from V and 7 bases from J, the junction kept 5 bases outside the gene matches. The germline V gene encodes CDR1 SNHLY and CDR2 FYNNEI. The CDR3 extends over 13 amino acids.